These 27 T cell receptor beta chains share one sample of origin, sequenced in a study of CD8+ T cells in alopecia areata. Treatment indicated: oral pan-JAK inhibitor, 5-10 mg twice daily. Extracted RNA was reverse transcribed, and the resulting cDNA served as sequencing template. Using immunoSEQ multiplex PCR, the repertoire was profiled, and TCRdb retains in-frame clones only, with some absent. The repertoire holds over 150,000 clones, with approximately 53% as singletons. The material sequenced was CD8+ T cells sorted from blood, taken at week 24, from a patient treated with tofacitinib. These receptors came from a human donor with alopecia areata.

The chain uses TRBV11-2 and TRBJ2-5; D gene uncertain. The CDR3 has 14 residues. Trimming stripped 5 bases from V and 2 bases from J, with 12 bases between. The germline gives CDR1 SGHAT, CDR2 FQNNGV. The CDR3 loop reads CASSTRTDQETQYF. CDR3 nucleotide sequence: TGTGCCAGCAGCACGAGGACGGATCAAGAGACCCAGTACTTC.

The chain couples TRBV30 to TRBJ2-6; D gene uncertain. V lost 1 base and J 1 base, leaving 5 bases between the germline ends. The CDR3 runs to 14 residues. Per germline, CDR1 GTSNPN and CDR2 SVGIG (reference sequence). CDR3 DNA: TGTGCCTGGAGTGAGGGTTCTGGGGCCAACGTCCTGACTTTC. Its protein product is CAWSEGSGANVLTF.

The V call is TRBV14, the J call TRBJ2-1; possibly TRBD1 or TRBD2 for D (5 bases each). The germline V gene encodes CDR1 SGHDN and CDR2 FVKESK. CDR3 length: 16 amino acids. The ends were cut back, 5 bases at V and 8 bases at J, with 22 bases in the middle. The CDR3, as DNA: TGTGCCAGCAGCAGCAGCCGGGACGGTAGTTTCGATGAGCAGTTCTTC. It specifies CASSSSRDGSFDEQFF.

A note on this clone: An end of the junction differs from the germline gene, which may be a read error. CDR3 amino acids: CSAESALNYGYTF. DNA for the CDR3: TGCAGCGCTGAATCAGCTCTTAACTATGGCTACACCTTC. The chain links TRBV29-1 to TRBJ1-2; no clear D gene. Germline lookup yields CDR1 SQVTM and CDR2 ANQGSEA. CDR3 length: 13 residues.

The chain joins TRBV29-1 to TRBJ2-7, with TRBD1 matching 7 bases. Germline CDR1 and CDR2: SQVTM and ANQGSEA. V lost 1 base and J lost 4; bases outside the gene matches: 7. The CDR3 extends over 14 amino acids. The CDR3 loop reads CSVEGTGADYEQYF. The CDR3 coding sequence is TGCAGCGTTGAAGGTACAGGGGCGGATTACGAGCAGTACTTC.

The rearrangement uses TRBV2 and TRBJ2-7; the D is unclear. V lost 2 bases and J lost 1, with 6 bases in between. The germline V gene encodes CDR1 SNHLY and CDR2 FYNNEI. This CDR3 contains 13 residues. This CDR3 reads CASSELLSYEQYF. In nucleotides, the CDR3 is TGTGCCAGCAGTGAATTGCTATCCTACGAGCAGTACTTC.

This clone has only a few counts. J is TRBJ2-7 and V is TRBV11-2; unclear D gene. Germline assignment: CDR1 SGHAT and CDR2 FQNNGV. Trimming left V 0 bases short and J 7 bases short, with 10 bases between. CDR3 length: 13 amino acids. CDR3 sequence (DNA): TGTGCCAGCAGCTTAGATGTCGAGAGGGAGCAGTACTTC. Protein sequence: CASSLDVEREQYF.

This clone was seen a few times. The genes are TRBV19 and TRBJ2-7; TRBD1 matches 11 bases. This CDR3 region has 14 residues. Germline CDR1 LNHDA, CDR2 SQIVND (reference sequence). J was trimmed by 5 bases and V by 5 bases; bases with no gene match: 5. The CDR3 DNA reads TGTGCCAGTAGTCCTGGGACAGGGGGAGACGAGCAGTACTTC. This gives the protein CASSPGTGGDEQYF.

This clone was detected only a few times. This chain connects TRBV28 to TRBJ1-6; D is undetermined. The CDR3 is made up of 13 amino acids. Germline CDR1 and CDR2: MDHEN and SYDVKM. The V end lost 4 bases, the J end lost 6 bases, and 7 bases lay between the germline ends. The CDR3 spells CASSSGGNSPLHF. As DNA, the CDR3 is TGTGCCAGCAGTTCAGGAGGTAATTCACCCCTCCACTTT.

This clone was recorded a few times. CDR3 region: CAIKSEIQETQYF. The CDR3 DNA reads as TGTGCCATCAAATCGGAGATCCAAGAGACCCAGTACTTC. The V gene is TRBV10-3, the J gene TRBJ2-5; the D is unclear. The length of the CDR3 is 13 residues. Germline loops: CDR1 ENHRY, CDR2 SYGVKD. V gave up 7 bases and J gave up 1 base, with 10 bases separating them.

This rearrangement joins TRBV7-6 to TRBJ2-1, with D possibly matching TRBD2 (5 bases). Germline V gene data show CDR1 as SGHVS and CDR2 as FNYEAQ. V shed 5 bases and J shed 1 base, with 15 bases lying between them. The length of the CDR3 is 16 residues. CDR3 sequence (DNA): TGTGCCAGCAGCGTATCTGAGGGCCCTTCCTACAATGAGCAGTTCTTC. It yields the protein CASSVSEGPSYNEQFF.

CDR3 sequence: CASSQATRGDQPQHF. In DNA form, the CDR3 reads TGCGCCAGCAGCCAAGCGACGAGGGGGGATCAGCCCCAGCATTTT. The chain combines TRBV4-1 with TRBJ1-5; D might be TRBD1 (6 bases). The CDR3 is 15 amino acids. V was shortened by 1 base and J by 5 bases, with 12 bases between the two germline ends. Germline CDR1 is MGHRA and CDR2 is YSYEKL.

The chain couples TRBV5-6 to TRBJ1-1; a weak D match, TRBD1 (5 bases). V gave up 4 bases and J gave up 6 bases, with 13 bases separating them. This CDR3 contains 13 residues. CDR1 is SGHDT and CDR2 is YYEEEE in the germline V gene. This CDR3 reads CASSRWTGPEAFF. CDR3 DNA: TGTGCCAGCAGCCGGTGGACGGGGCCTGAAGCTTTCTTT.

This clone occurred a few times. This chain joins TRBV19 and TRBJ2-1; 11 bases align to TRBD2. The CDR3 contains 15 residues. V gave up 5 bases and J gave up 8 bases; unmatched junction bases: 8. Germline values: CDR1 LNHDA, CDR2 SQIVND (reference sequence). CDR3 nucleotide sequence: TGTGCCAGTAGTCAGACTAGCGGGGTTGTCCATGAGCAGTTCTTC. Translation: CASSQTSGVVHEQFF. Looking up the rest from reference TRBV19 and TRBJ2-1 gives the full variable domain: DGGITQSPKYLFRKEGQNVTLSCEQNLNHDAMYWYRQDPGQGLRLIYYSQIVNDFQKGDIAEGYSVSREKKESFPLTVTSAQKNPTAFYLCASSQTSGVVHEQFFGPGTRLTVL.

This rearrangement joins TRBV13 to TRBJ2-4; 9 bases are shared with TRBD1. This CDR3 spans 13 amino acids. V was pared by 4 bases and J by 9 bases, with 4 bases of the junction left unmatched. The germline V gene encodes CDR1 PRHDT and CDR2 FYEKMQ (reference sequence). The CDR3 is CASSWQGQGIQYF. The CDR3 DNA sequence: TGTGCCAGCAGCTGGCAGGGACAGGGCATTCAGTACTTC.

The sample holds a few counts of this clone. The chain uses TRBV30 and TRBJ2-7; D is perhaps TRBD2 (6 bases). The germline V and J ends were trimmed by 2 bases and 3 bases, with 11 bases remaining between them. The germline V gene encodes CDR1 GTSNPN and CDR2 SVGIG (reference sequence). This CDR3 has 13 residues. Written as DNA, the CDR3 is TGTGCCTGGAGTATGGGAGGAATCTACGAGCAGTACTTC. It encodes CAWSMGGIYEQYF.

This chain joins TRBV5-1 and TRBJ2-7; TRBD1 might be the D (6 bases). The CDR3 loop spans 15 amino acids. Germline V gene sequence: CDR1 SGHRS, CDR2 YFSETQ. The V end lost 8 bases, the J end lost 3 bases, and 21 bases lay between the germline ends. The CDR3 protein is CASSSWGQNGYEQYF. The CDR3 DNA sequence: TGCGCCAGTAGTTCTTGGGGACAAAATGGCTACGAGCAGTACTTC.

The chain couples TRBV5-6 to TRBJ2-3; D remains ambiguous. The CDR3 contains 15 residues. V was clipped by 0 bases and J by 2 bases, with 10 bases between them. Germline V gene lookup returns CDR1 SGHDT and CDR2 YYEEEE. CDR3 nucleotides: TGTGCCAGCAGCTTGGACGGGTCATTCACAGATACGCAGTATTTT. Translated, it gives CASSLDGSFTDTQYF.

This clone was detected a few times. The V and J genes are TRBV30 and TRBJ2-2; D may match TRBD1 or TRBD2 (6 bases each). CDR1 is GTSNPN and CDR2 is SVGIG in the germline V gene (reference sequence). This CDR3 contains 13 residues. V lost 6 bases and J lost 6, with 14 bases in between. The CDR3: CACTRRGAGELFF. In nucleotides, the CDR3 is TGTGCCTGCACACGGAGGGGGGCCGGGGAGCTGTTTTTT. Looking up the rest from reference TRBV30 and TRBJ2-2 gives the full variable domain: SQTIHQWPATLVQPVGSPLSLECTVEGTSNPNLYWYRQAAGRGLQLLFYSVGIGQISSEVPQNLSASRPQDRQFILSSKKLLLSDSGFYLCACTRRGAGELFFGEGSRLTVL.

The J gene is TRBJ1-2, the V gene TRBV29-1; possibly TRBD1 for D (5 bases). The CDR3 loop spans 13 amino acids. Germline CDR1 SQVTM, CDR2 ANQGSEA. Between the trimmed V and J ends, which lost 7 bases and 5 bases, there was a span of 17 bases. CDR3: CSAHTGTVYGYTF. In DNA, the CDR3 is TGCAGCGCCCATACCGGGACGGTATATGGCTACACCTTC.

A word on this clone: Other nucleotide sequences in the sample specify the same CDR3. The V and J genes are TRBV30 and TRBJ2-7; TRBD1 aligns across 12 bases. V lost 1 base, J lost 4 bases, and 2 bases stayed unmatched. Germline V CDR1 and CDR2: GTSNPN, SVGIG (reference sequence). The CDR3 is made up of 14 amino acids. In DNA, the CDR3 is TGTGCCTGGAGTGAGGGACAGGGGGCTTACGAGCAGTACTTC. As protein: CAWSEGQGAYEQYF.

The chain carries TRBV2 and TRBJ1-1; D call uncertain. Trimming stripped 2 bases from V and 1 base from J, with 11 bases between. The CDR3 runs 15 residues. The germline V gene has CDR1 SNHLY and CDR2 FYNNEI. This CDR3 is CASSERLFPNTEAFF. The CDR3 coding sequence is TGTGCCAGCAGTGAAAGGCTTTTCCCGAACACTGAAGCTTTCTTT.

The chain employs TRBV6-1 and TRBJ2-7; weak D call: TRBD2 (5 bases). The CDR3 runs to 12 residues. The germline V gene has CDR1 MNHNS and CDR2 SASEGT. Trimming took off 4 bases at V and 3 bases at J, with 7 bases between the two ends. For the CDR3, the DNA is TGTGCCAGCAGTGCAGGACTCTACGAGCAGTACTTC. Amino acids: CASSAGLYEQYF.

The J gene is TRBJ1-6, the V gene TRBV27; 7 bases line up with TRBD1. The CDR3 runs 16 residues. V shed 3 bases and J 7 bases; nucleotides not matched to a gene: 9. Per germline, CDR1 MNHEY and CDR2 SMNVEV (reference sequence). CDR3 nucleotide sequence: TGTGCCAGCAGTTTGACAACAGGGGAAGGGAATTCACCCCTCCACTTT. Its translation: CASSLTTGEGNSPLHF.

The chain employs TRBV6-5 and TRBJ1-5; TRBD1 is a possible D gene (5 bases). Germline V lookup: CDR1 MNHEY, CDR2 SVGAGI. Trimming took off 2 bases at V and 4 bases at J, with 15 bases between the two ends. The CDR3 spans 16 residues. CDR3 bases: TGTGCCAGCAGTTACGCGGGACGGACTGCTAATCAGCCCCAGCATTTT. It encodes CASSYAGRTANQPQHF.

A few counts support this clone. The rearrangement joins TRBV7-9 to TRBJ2-1, with TRBD2 identical over 7 bases. The CDR3 has 12 residues. Looked up from germline, CDR1 is SEHNR and CDR2 is FQNEAQ (reference sequence). J lost 10 bases, V lost 5 bases, and 5 bases had no gene match. The CDR3 DNA is TGTGCCAGCAGCCCGGGGAGGGGAGAGCAGTTCTTC. It is translated as CASSPGRGEQFF.

The chain has TRBV25-1 and TRBJ2-7; 9 nucleotides line up with TRBD1. The J segment lost 0 bases and the V segment lost 3 bases, leaving 9 bases of the junction unmatched. Germline assignment: CDR1 MGHDK and CDR2 SYGVNS. The CDR3 has 17 residues. The CDR3 DNA is TGTGCCAGCAGTGAGAGTGGGACAGGGATGAGCTCCTACGAGCAGTACTTC. As protein: CASSESGTGMSSYEQYF.